The present T cell receptor beta chain was sequenced within a study of beta chain features in type 1 diabetes. Study conclusions and caveats: PCR, the amplification step, might favor shorter templates, equally in patients and controls. When Type 1 diabetes patients were examined, their TCRB CDR3s proved moderately but significantly shorter in all four CD4+ subsets. VDJ junctions from patients with type 1 diabetes contained fewer insertions and more deletions. The study left unresolved whether HLA type influences TCRB rearrangement.

Details on this clone: What it recognizes is unknown.

This CDR3 has 14 amino acids. CDR1 and CDR2 from the germline V gene are MNHNY and SVGAGI (reference sequence). The V gene lost 2 bases and the J gene lost 6 bases, with 8 bases spanning the gap. Expressed TCRB transcripts were sequenced because the isolated RNA had all been reverse transcribed beforehand. Clones were read by immunoSEQ multiplex PCR, and TCRdb kept only the in-frame ones, dropping some. Counted here are under 450,000 clones, over 11% occurring once; the ten biggest clones make up 0.03% to 0.04%. V gene TRBV6-6 combines with J gene TRBJ1-6; D possibly corresponds to TRBD1 (5 bases). This clonotype was obtained from a man aged 25-40 years in good health. Sequencing was performed on naive CD4+ T cells from blood. CDR3 in DNA: TGTGCCAGCAGTTACCAGGGAAGTAATTCACCCCTCCACTTT. This translates into CASSYQGSNSPLHF.